The rows below give T cell receptor beta chains drawn from one sample of a study of blood T cell repertoires in COVID-19. The assay was immunoSEQ multiplex PCR, and TCRdb's table has in-frame clones only and misses some. The sample has fewer than 450,000 clones, approximately 89% seen once. The specimen sequenced was peripheral blood. These TCRs come from a woman aged 45 to 65 with COVID-19, enrolled during active disease. Both conserved end residues are part of each CDR3. Each record gives: V gene, J gene, D gene, clone size, CDR3 DNA, CDR3 protein. The D gene is left open where the match is weak. A clone size is listed for some rows: how often the clone was seen (once, few, many), or a class if it is expanded.

>TRBV25-1|TRBJ1-2|TRBD1|NA
TGTGCCAGCAGTCGGACAGGCGCTAACTATGGCTACACCTTC
CASSRTGANYGYTF
>TRBV6-6|TRBJ1-2|TRBD1|NA
TGTGCCAGCAGGGGGGGACAGTATGGCTACACCTTC
CASRGGQYGYTF
>TRBV19|TRBJ1-6|NA|few
TGTGCCAGTAGTCTCAGCCGGGAGGTTGCACCCCTCCACTTT
CASSLSREVAPLHF
>TRBV19|TRBJ2-5|NA|NA
TGTGCCAGTAGTAGACTCTTATCCACGGAGACCCAGTACTTC
CASSRLLSTETQYF
>TRBV7-9|TRBJ2-2|TRBD1|NA
TGTGCCAGCAGCGTCGGGACAGGGAAGTCCGGGGAGCTGTTTTTT
CASSVGTGKSGELFF
>TRBV7-8|TRBJ1-5|NA|few
TGTGCCAGCAGCTTAGGGCGGCAACTGTGGCCCCAGCATTTT
CASSLGRQLWPQHF
>TRBV5-1|TRBJ2-7|TRBD1|few
TGCGCCAGCAGCACCCTACCCGGGACAGGAACCTACGAGCAGTACTTC
CASSTLPGTGTYEQYF
>TRBV5-1|TRBJ1-1|NA|NA
TGCGCCAGCAGCTCGCTAGGGGCCACTGAAGCTTTCTTT
CASSSLGATEAFF
>TRBV27|TRBJ1-1|TRBD1|NA
TGTGCCAGCAGTACAGGGGGCCGTGAAGCTTTCTTT
CASSTGGREAFF
>TRBV5-8|TRBJ1-6|TRBD1|NA
TGTGCCAGCAGCCAAGGACAGGGGGGAAATTCACCCCTCCACTTT
CASSQGQGGNSPLHF
>TRBV5-1|TRBJ2-3|NA|NA
TGCGCCAGCAGCTTGGACAGGGATACGCAGTATTTT
CASSLDRDTQYF
>TRBV15|TRBJ2-1|NA|NA
TGTGCCACCAGCCCCGCGGAGGGGGCGGGGTACAATGAGCAGTTCTTC
CATSPAEGAGYNEQFF
>TRBV29-1|TRBJ2-7|TRBD1|NA
TGCAGCGTTGAAGGTCGGGACAGGGCAACGGGTGAGCAGTACTTC
CSVEGRDRATGEQYF
>TRBV12-3/TRBV12-4|TRBJ2-2|NA|NA
TGTGCCAGCAGTTCTTACATAACCGGGGAGCTGTTTTTT
CASSSYITGELFF
>TRBV29-1|TRBJ1-2|TRBD1|NA
TGCAGCGTCGGGGGCCTTCCCGGACAGGGGGGTGGCTACACCTTC
CSVGGLPGQGGGYTF
>TRBV19|TRBJ1-2|TRBD1|once
TGTGCCAGTAGTCCGCCCGGACAGGGTTATGGCTACACCTTC
CASSPPGQGYGYTF
>TRBV12-3/TRBV12-4|TRBJ2-1|NA|NA
TGTGCCAGCAGTTCGGCGGATGAGCAGTTCTTC
CASSSADEQFF
>TRBV18|TRBJ2-5|NA|NA
TGTGCCAGCTCACGCGCTACCCAAGAGACCCAGTACTTC
CASSRATQETQYF
>TRBV2|TRBJ1-5|NA|NA
TGTGCCAGCAGTGCAGGCGGGAAGGAGGCCCAGCATTTT
CASSAGGKEAQHF
>TRBV9|TRBJ2-3|NA|once
TGTGCCAGCAGCGCCCCAACAGCAGATACGCAGTATTTT
CASSAPTADTQYF
>TRBV11-2|TRBJ1-1|NA|NA
TGTGCCAGCAGCTTCGGTCGGGACACTGAAGCTTTCTTT
CASSFGRDTEAFF
>TRBV4-1|TRBJ2-7|NA|NA
TGCGCCAGCAGCCAAACCCGGGCAGGGAAGCAGTACTTC
CASSQTRAGKQYF
>TRBV27|TRBJ1-1|TRBD1|NA
TGTGCCAGCAGTCCACGGACAGGGAACACTGAAGCTTTCTTT
CASSPRTGNTEAFF
>TRBV19|TRBJ1-1|NA|NA
TGTGCCAGTACCCCATCGTTTAGTCTAAGTCCTGAAGCTTTCTTT
CASTPSFSLSPEAFF
>TRBV6-5|TRBJ2-1|TRBD1|NA
TGTGCCAGCAGTAGTACCGGGACAGGGGGTGATGAGCAGTTCTTC
CASSSTGTGGDEQFF
>TRBV27|TRBJ2-3|TRBD1|NA
TGTGCCAGCAGCGCCCGGGACAGGGCAGATACGCAGTATTTT
CASSARDRADTQYF
>TRBV5-8|TRBJ1-1|NA|once
TGTGCCAGCAGCCGGGGGGCAGGGGATCCGAACACTGAAGCTTTCTTT
CASSRGAGDPNTEAFF
>TRBV5-1|TRBJ1-1|NA|NA
TGCGCCAGCAGCTTGGTGGCGGGGGACACTGAAGCTTTCTTT
CASSLVAGDTEAFF
>TRBV7-5|TRBJ1-1|NA|NA
TGTGCCAGTTCCCGACAGCTTGAAGCTTTCTTT
CASSRQLEAFF
>TRBV7-9|TRBJ1-1|NA|NA
TGTGCCAGCAGCGGAGGCGCCTTAAGGGACACTGAAGCTTTCTTT
CASSGGALRDTEAFF
>TRBV5-1|TRBJ2-3|TRBD2|NA
TGCGCCAGCAGGAAGGGGACTAGCGGGGTCACAGATACGCAGTATTTT
CASRKGTSGVTDTQYF
>TRBV5-1|TRBJ2-3|TRBD1|NA
TGCGCCAGCAGCTTGGCCTCTCCGGGACAGGGATTCTCCGATACGCAGTATTTT
CASSLASPGQGFSDTQYF
>TRBV30|TRBJ2-7|NA|NA
TGTGCCTGGGGGGTGGGGCCCTACGAGCAGTACTTC
CAWGVGPYEQYF
>TRBV27|TRBJ2-1|TRBD2|NA
TGTGCCAGCCGAACGCGGACTAGCGGGGGGAGAGACAATGAGCAGTTCTTC
CASRTRTSGGRDNEQFF
>TRBV6-5|TRBJ1-2|NA|once
TGTGCCAGCAGAAACTCCGGGACACCCGATTTAGACACCTTC
CASRNSGTPDLDTF